The T cell receptor beta chain described here comes from a study of blood T cell repertoires in COVID-19. Across the study: Sample material is recorded as cDNA or gDNA derived from T cells, B-cell-depleted T cells, or PBMCs.

The V gene lost 2 bases and the J gene lost 3 bases, with 11 bases spanning the gap. This CDR3 is 14 amino acids long. Germline CDR1 is ENHRY and CDR2 is SYGVKD. Recruited during active infection, patients (from Seattle) were subsequently followed longitudinally. Libraries were prepared by immunoSEQ multiplex PCR; TCRdb keeps only in-frame clonotypes and omits some of them. The sample carries about 310,000 clones, around 90% recorded once. The receptor comes from a woman aged 40 to 50 with COVID-19, enrolled during active disease. The sample taken for sequencing was peripheral blood. This chain joins TRBV10-3 and TRBJ2-7, with a weak D call TRBD1 (5 bases). The DNA for the CDR3 is TGTGCCATCAGTGAGACGCAGGGTAACTACGAGCAGTACTTC. It codes for CAISETQGNYEQYF.